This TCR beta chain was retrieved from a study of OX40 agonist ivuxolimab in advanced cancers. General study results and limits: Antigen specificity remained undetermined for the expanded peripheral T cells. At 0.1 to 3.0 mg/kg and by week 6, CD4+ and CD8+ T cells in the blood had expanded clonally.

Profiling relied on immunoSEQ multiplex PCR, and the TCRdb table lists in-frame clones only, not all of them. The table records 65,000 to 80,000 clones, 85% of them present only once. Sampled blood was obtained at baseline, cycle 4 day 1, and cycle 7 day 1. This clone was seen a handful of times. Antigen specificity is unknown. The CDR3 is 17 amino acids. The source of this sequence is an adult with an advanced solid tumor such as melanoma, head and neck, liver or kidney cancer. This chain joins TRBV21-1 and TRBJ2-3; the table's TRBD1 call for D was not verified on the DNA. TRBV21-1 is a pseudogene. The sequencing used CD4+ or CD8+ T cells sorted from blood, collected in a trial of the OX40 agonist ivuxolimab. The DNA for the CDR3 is TGTGCCAGCAGCAAGAGACAGGGGGCCGCCAAGGCAGATACGCAGTATTTT. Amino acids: CASSKRQGAAKADTQYF.